Detailed here is one T cell receptor beta chain. This sample was included in a study of blood T cell repertoires in COVID-19. Germline CDR1 reads SEHNR; CDR2 reads FQNEAQ (reference sequence). This CDR3 comprises 14 residues. Between the trimmed V and J ends, which lost 2 bases and 6 bases, there was a span of 13 bases. Per the authors' pipeline: For nucleated cells, counts were estimated from reference gene primer amplification. Sequenced by immunoSEQ multiplex PCR; TCRdb stores in-frame clones only, minus some. For V, J and clone size, that table is used; D and trimming come from the DNA. Of some 150,000 clones listed, around four fifths were seen once; the top ten hold approximately 4%.

This TCR derives from a woman between 50 and 59 years old who had recovered from COVID-19. This chain uses TRBV7-9 with TRBJ1-2; unclear D gene. Sequences were obtained from PBMCs or T cells enriched from blood (not recorded which). The CDR3 protein is CASSLPDGGNGYTF. The CDR3 nucleotides read TGTGCCAGCAGCTTACCGGACGGAGGGAATGGCTACACCTTC.